This T cell receptor beta chain was observed in a study of cytomegalovirus exposure and HLA in healthy donors. A single count supports this clone. Its antigen is as yet unknown. The germline CDR1 and CDR2 sequences are SGHTS and YDEGEE. The CDR3 length is 18 residues. V lost 1 base, J lost 6 bases, and 11 bases stayed unmatched. 60 Vbeta and 13 Jbeta primers were used in PCR. The repertoire was sequenced with immunoSEQ multiplex PCR; TCRdb's copy has only in-frame clones and lacks some. The sample holds fewer than 200,000 clones, around 76% seen once. Study conclusions and caveats: Analyzed later, most CMV-associated TCR beta chains appeared HLA-restricted.

The sequence was collected from a girl between 10 and 17 years old in good health and CMV-seropositive. Sequences were obtained from PBMCs. The genes are TRBV5-8 and TRBJ2-1; the match to TRBD2 covers 12 bases. The CDR3 loop is CASSLSIGLAGKSNEQFF. The CDR3 region has the DNA TGTGCCAGCAGCTTGTCAATCGGACTAGCGGGGAAGAGCAATGAGCAGTTCTTC.